The source of this T cell receptor (beta chain) is a study of blood T cells in healthy people across ages. Findings of the study overall: PBMCs that were unsorted prevented a conclusive naive versus antigen-experienced comparison.

As to this clonotype: Its antigen is as yet unknown.

Germline CDR1 is MNHEY and CDR2 is SMNVEV (reference sequence). The CDR3 is 13 residues long. V lost 6 bases and J 6 bases, leaving 14 bases between the germline ends. A J-beta primer mix and a sample-barcoded 5' primer were used in a second PCR of roughly 6 to 11 cycles. A template-switch adaptor with 12 random nucleotides tagged each cDNA molecule. TCRdb analysed the 5' RACE reads with MiXCR anew, one entry per CDR3 protein. The sample gives approximately 580,000 distinct CDR3 sequences, 20% to 30% of which show up once; 7.5% to 9% is in the top ten. The same sample was also used in a study of T cells of mothers and their children. From that study: Samples came from three healthy Caucasian mothers and their six children. Thymic selection molds TCR recombination products alike in related and unrelated pairs.

Source material: blood. This sequence was found in a boy younger than 18 in good health. The chain links TRBV27 to TRBJ1-2; no clear D gene. This chain's CDR3 is CASRFPGANGYTF. CDR3 DNA sequence: TGTGCCAGCAGATTCCCAGGCGCGAATGGCTACACCTTC.